Given below is one TCR beta chain in context. The sample originates from a study of regulatory T cells in long-lasting Graves disease. TCR beta libraries were built with iRepertoire HTBI primers and Arm-PCR of CDR3 regions. Using its own MiXCR run on the multiplex PCR reads, TCRdb lists one record per CDR3 protein. The sample holds approximately 380,000 distinct CDR3 sequences, about a fifth seen once. V was clipped by 6 bases and J by 7 bases, with 19 bases between them. Germline loops: CDR1 MNHNS, CDR2 SASEGT. CDR3 size: 14 residues. The sample's time point: persistent/refractory GD, antithyroid drugs over 5 years with positive TRAb. TCR sequences were obtained from RNA taken from PBMCs.

The receptor was derived from a female donor with Graves disease. This sample comprised peripheral blood mononuclear cells (PBMCs), obtained when the disease was refractory, from a patient treated with antithyroid drugs. The rearrangement uses TRBV6-1 and TRBJ2-7, with D perhaps matching TRBD1 (6 bases). CDR3 region: CASRAEQGRWEQYF. DNA of the CDR3: TGTGCCAGCAGAGCGGAACAGGGTCGTTGGGAGCAGTACTTC.